This TCR beta chain emerged from a study of technical replicates of blood from a handful of donors. Germline V CDR1 and CDR2: LNHDA, SQIVND (reference sequence). V lost 3 bases to trimming and J lost 5 bases, with 13 bases between them. The CDR3 loop spans 14 amino acids. TCRdb's table, derived via immunoSEQ multiplex PCR, lists solely in-frame clones and lacks some. The repertoire holds about 49,000 clones, with around 90% as singletons. This clonotype was sampled from a human donor in good health. Some clones in this sample may be carry-over from other donors' samples. The specimen was PBMCs. The gene calls are TRBV19 and TRBJ1-2; unclear D gene. The CDR3, as DNA: TGTGCCAGTAGTATTTTGGCAGCGGCTTATGGCTACACCTTC. Translating gives CASSILAAAYGYTF.